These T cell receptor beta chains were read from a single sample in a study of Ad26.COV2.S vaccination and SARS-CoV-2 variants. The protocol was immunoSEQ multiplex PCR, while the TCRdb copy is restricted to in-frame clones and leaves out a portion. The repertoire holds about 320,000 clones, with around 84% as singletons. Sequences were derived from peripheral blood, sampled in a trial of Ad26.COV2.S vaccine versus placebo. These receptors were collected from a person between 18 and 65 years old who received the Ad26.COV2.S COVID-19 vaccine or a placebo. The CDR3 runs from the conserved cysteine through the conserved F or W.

CDR3 protein: CASSPGGTKETQYF
V gene: TRBV11-1
CDR3 length: 14

CDR3 protein: CASKRTRQNTIYF
V gene: TRBV6-5
CDR3 length: 13

CDR3 protein: CASRTGRRNEKLFF
V gene: TRBV6-5
CDR3 length: 14

CDR3 protein: CASSHSRGMNEQFF
V gene: TRBV3-1/TRBV3-2
CDR3 length: 14

CDR3 protein: CASSQKGGSVYEQYF
V gene: TRBV7-2
CDR3 length: 15

CDR3 protein: CASIQRNPHGTVGFYGYTF
V gene: TRBV21-1
CDR3 length: 19

CDR3 protein: CASSPDRGINTEAFF
V gene: TRBV5-1
CDR3 length: 15

CDR3 protein: CATSDGGGSTDTQYF
V gene: TRBV24-1
CDR3 length: 15

CDR3 protein: CASSQLRSLSVGANVLTF
V gene: TRBV14
CDR3 length: 18

CDR3 protein: CASSQLTGELFF
V gene: TRBV3-1/TRBV3-2
CDR3 length: 12

CDR3 protein: CASRLGGTGQYNEQFF
V gene: TRBV7-8
CDR3 length: 16

CDR3 protein: CASRDSNQPQHF
V gene: TRBV5-1
CDR3 length: 12

CDR3 protein: CASSYRVGMNTEAFF
V gene: TRBV5-1
CDR3 length: 15

CDR3 protein: CASSPGDYGYTF
V gene: TRBV27
CDR3 length: 12

CDR3 protein: CTSSQEGRALGTEAFF
V gene: TRBV1
CDR3 length: 16